A selection of T cell receptor beta chains follows, all from one sample in a study of PD-1 blockade in mismatch repair-deficient tumors. This table comes from immunoSEQ multiplex PCR, and its TCRdb copy is limited to in-frame clones, with some not included. The sample has around 100,000 clones; 70% to 80% are singletons. Sequenced material: peripheral blood, taken roughly 60 weeks after starting pembrolizumab. These receptors all stem from an adult with mismatch repair-deficient cancer. The CDR3 runs from the conserved cysteine through the conserved F or W. Fields, in order: D gene, clone size, V gene, J gene, CDR3 DNA, CDR3 protein. A D gene is named only where the DNA matches it firmly. Some rows mark clone size as missing; the rest say once, few, many or name a class of expanded clone.

-	-	TRBV19	TRBJ1-5	TGTGCCAGTAGCAGGGGATCAGGCAATCAGCCCCAGCATTTT	CASSRGSGNQPQHF
TRBD2	-	TRBV2	TRBJ2-3	TGTGCCAGCATGAGTGGACTAGTCGCAGATACGCAGTATTTT	CASMSGLVADTQYF
-	-	TRBV4-3	TRBJ1-1	TGCGCCAGCAGCCCATACTACAGGGAAGCGGGGGGGATGAACACTGAAGCTTTCTTT	CASSPYYREAGGMNTEAFF
-	-	TRBV5-4	TRBJ2-5	TGTGCCAGCAGCCCCCGGGGAGCGGAAGAGACCCAGTACTTC	CASSPRGAEETQYF
-	once	TRBV2	TRBJ2-7	TGTGCCAGCAGTCCCCGGGGAAGCTACGAGCAGTACTTC	CASSPRGSYEQYF
-	-	TRBV12-2	TRBJ2-2	TGTGCAAGTCACGGACCGGGACAGGGCTACATTTGGGGCACCGGGGAGCTGTTTTTT	CASHGPGQGYIWGTGELFF
-	-	TRBV29-1	TRBJ1-4	TGCAGCGTTGAATGGGGTGAAAAACTGTTTTTT	CSVEWGEKLFF
-	-	TRBV4-3	TRBJ2-6	TGCGCCAGCAGTGACTCCTGGCCGAACTCTGGGGCCAACGTCCTGACTTTC	CASSDSWPNSGANVLTF
TRBD1	-	TRBV7-8	TRBJ1-5	TGTGCCAGCAGCTTAGGAACAGGGGGCGGTCAGCCCCAGCATTTT	CASSLGTGGGQPQHF
-	-	TRBV5-4	TRBJ1-4	TGTGCCAGCAGCTTAGGGCAGGGAAATGAAAAACTGTTTTTT	CASSLGQGNEKLFF
-	-	TRBV6-4	TRBJ2-5	TGTGCCAGCAGTGAGGGGCCTAGCTCGGAGACCCAGTACTTC	CASSEGPSSETQYF
-	-	TRBV10-3	TRBJ1-3	TGTGCCATCAGTGAGGTCCCTAGGGGCAGCTCTGGAAACACCATATATTTT	CAISEVPRGSSGNTIYF
-	-	TRBV29-1	TRBJ2-5	TGCAGCGTTGCACAGGTGCTGAACCAAGAGACCCAGTACTTC	CSVAQVLNQETQYF
-	-	TRBV7-6	TRBJ2-1	TGTGCCAGCAGCCCCCGAATATACAATGAGCAGTTCTTC	CASSPRIYNEQFF
-	-	TRBV5-1	TRBJ2-7	TGCGCCAGCAGCTCCGGGGGGGGACAGTCCTACGAGCAGTACTTC	CASSSGGGQSYEQYF
TRBD2	-	TRBV4-1	TRBJ2-7	TGCGCCAGCAGCAGGACTAGCGGGGGCTCCTACGAGCAGTACTTC	CASSRTSGGSYEQYF
-	-	TRBV7-2	TRBJ2-5	TGTGCCAGCAGCCGGCAGGGTTTAGAGACCCAGTACTTC	CASSRQGLETQYF
-	few	TRBV10-2	TRBJ2-7	TGCGCCACCGAGGGACCCTACGAGCAGTACTTC	CATEGPYEQYF
-	medium-sized	TRBV7-9	TRBJ2-2	TGTGCCAGCAGCCGAGAAATGGGGCCCGGGGAGCTGTTTTTT	CASSREMGPGELFF
-	-	TRBV5-1	TRBJ2-7	TGCGCCAGCAGGAGGGCCCGGACTCAAACCTCCTACGAGCAGTACTTC	CASRRARTQTSYEQYF
TRBD2	-	TRBV4-2	TRBJ2-5	TGTGCCAGCAGTCCCGGGACTAAAGAATTTGAGACCCAGTACTTC	CASSPGTKEFETQYF
-	-	TRBV4-3	TRBJ2-2	TGCGCCAGCAGCCAAGAGAGGGGCTGGAACACCGGGGAGCTGTTTTTT	CASSQERGWNTGELFF
-	-	TRBV5-1	TRBJ2-2	TGCGCCAGCAGCCCCACTGGGGGCAGCTACACCGGGGAGCTGTTTTTT	CASSPTGGSYTGELFF
-	-	TRBV19	TRBJ1-3	TGTGCCAGCCACCCAGTGATTTGGAGAAACACCATATATTTT	CASHPVIWRNTIYF
TRBD2	-	TRBV10-3	TRBJ2-1	TGTGCCATCAGTGGAGGACTAGACCCCTACAATGAGCAGTTCTTC	CAISGGLDPYNEQFF